The T cell receptor (beta chain) described here comes from a study of monozygotic twins with inflammatory bowel disease. The study, taken as a whole, reports: IBD patients displayed reduced TCRbeta diversity (inverse Simpson) when set against healthy co-twins.

Reprocessing the 5' RACE reads, TCRdb reports a single entry for every CDR3 protein and omits DNA. This sample's table has under 200,000 distinct CDR3 sequences. The CDR3 spans 14 residues. Germline V gene sequence: CDR1 SGHAT, CDR2 FQNNGV. Points on this clonotype: Antigen specificity is unknown.

This chain links TRBV11-2 with TRBJ2-1; TCRdb's D gene call, TRBD2, goes unchecked for lack of DNA. The material sequenced was blood. The source of this sequence is a human donor with ulcerative colitis or Crohn's disease, or a healthy co-twin of an affected twin (not recorded which). The CDR3 sequence: CASKLRDLYNEQFF.